Presented here are 10 T cell receptor beta chains from one specimen sequenced in a study of metastatic and nonmetastatic thyroid tumors. MiXCR was used by TCRdb to re-call the PCR reads. This table has 45,000 to 60,000 clones, approximately 15% appearing once. Nobody among the patients had been given any treatment before thyroid surgery. Source material: blood. The receptors were sampled from a female donor with papillary thyroid cancer or a benign thyroid nodule (not recorded which). Some clones in this sample may be carry-over from other donors' samples.

The chain joins TRBV7-3 to TRBJ2-3; 11 nucleotides line up with TRBD2. The CDR3 runs to 18 residues. Germline V gives CDR1 SGHTA, CDR2 FQGTGA. V shed 0 bases, J shed 3 bases, and the junction held 8 bases outside the gene matches. The CDR3: CASSLTQIAGGPTDTQYF. CDR3 bases: TGTGCCAGCAGCTTAACCCAAATAGCGGGAGGGCCAACAGATACGCAGTATTTT.

This clone was found many times. V and J are TRBV20-1 and TRBJ2-1, with 9 bases lining up with TRBD1. Looked up from germline, CDR1 is DFQATT and CDR2 is SNEGSKA (reference sequence). The CDR3 is made up of 14 amino acids. The V and J ends lost 3 bases and 4 bases, in that order; junction bases with no gene match: 4. The CDR3 loop reads CSARDRGAYNEQFF. The CDR3 DNA sequence: TGCAGTGCTAGGGACAGGGGAGCTTACAATGAGCAGTTCTTC.

The table lists this clone with many counts. The V gene is TRBV6-2 or TRBV6-3, the J gene TRBJ1-1; TRBD1 might be the D (5 bases). The germline gives CDR1 MNHEY, CDR2 SVGEGT. V lost 3 bases and J 7 bases, leaving 18 bases between the germline ends. This CDR3 spans 15 amino acids. The CDR3 spells CASSYEGLGRLEAFF. Here the CDR3 DNA reads TGTGCCAGCAGTTATGAGGGACTTGGACGGCTTGAAGCTTTCTTT.

In this sample, this clone turned up many times. In this CDR3 the conserved last residue, phenylalanine or tryptophan, is missing, so a read error is likely. J is TRBJ2-1 and V is TRBV7-2, with no clear D. Looked up from germline, CDR1 is SGHTA and CDR2 is FQGNSA. V lost 5 bases and J lost 1, with 9 bases in between. The CDR3 is 14 residues long. CDR3 DNA sequence: TGTGCCAGCAGCGCCACCTTATCCTACAATGAGCAGTTCCTC. Translating it yields CASSATLSYNEQFL.

This clone was counted many times. The chain has TRBV7-9 and TRBJ2-3; 10 positions match TRBD2. From germline, CDR1 is SEHNR and CDR2 FQNEAQ (reference sequence). Unmatched junction bases numbered 8, after V lost 5 bases and J lost 6 bases. The CDR3 spans 15 residues. CDR3 coding DNA: TGTGCCAGCAGCGGGGGACTAGCGCCATCGGATACGCAGTATTTT. Its protein product is CASSGGLAPSDTQYF.

In this sample, this clone turned up a few times. The chain uses TRBV2 and TRBJ2-7; a possible D gene is TRBD1 (5 bases). Germline CDR1 reads SNHLY; CDR2 reads FYNNEI. The CDR3 contains 15 residues. The V end lost 6 bases, the J end lost 2 bases, and 17 bases lay between the germline ends. CDR3 nucleotide sequence: TGTGCCAGCAGAGCAGGGAACCAGTCGGCCTACGAGCAGTACTTC. As protein: CASRAGNQSAYEQYF.

In this sample, this clone turned up a few times. One junction end does not reproduce the germline sequence, and a read error may be involved. V gene TRBV2 combines with J gene TRBJ1-2; D unclear. This CDR3 spans 14 amino acids. Germline V gives CDR1 SNHLY, CDR2 FYNNEI. Here the CDR3 DNA reads TGTTCCAGCAGTGGACTAAAATCTAACTATGGCTACACCTTC. Its translation is CSSSGLKSNYGYTF.

This clone was observed a handful of times. Its ends do not fully match the called genes, so a read error is possible. The V gene is TRBV28, the J gene TRBJ1-2; maybe TRBD1 (6 bases). CDR1 is MDHEN, CDR2 SYDVKM, per germline. The CDR3 length is 16 residues. CDR3 amino acids: CDSTQRGTPSNYGYTF. CDR3 in DNA: TGTGACAGCACACAAAGGGGGACCCCCTCTAACTATGGCTACACCTTC.

This clone was counted ten times or more. J is TRBJ1-3 and V is TRBV25-1, with a tentative D call TRBD1 (5 bases). Trimming cost V 8 bases and J 0 bases, with 8 bases left between them. This CDR3 spans 13 amino acids. The V gene's germline CDR1 is MGHDK and CDR2 SYGVNS. The CDR3 bases are TGTGCCAGCGGGGGGAGCTCTGGAAACACCATATATTTT. Encoded protein: CASGGSSGNTIYF. Full variable domain (outside the CDR3, taken from reference TRBV25-1 and TRBJ1-3): EADIYQTPRYLVIGTGKKITLECSQTMGHDKMYWYQQDPGMELHLIHYSYGVNSTEKGDLSSESTVSRIRTEHFPLTLESARPSHTSQYLCASGGSSGNTIYFGEGSWLTVV.

This clone has more than one count but fewer than ten. This sequence joins TRBV6-6 and TRBJ2-3; the D gene is possibly TRBD2 (6 bases). The CDR3 extends over 17 amino acids. The V and J ends lost 4 bases and 0 bases respectively, with 17 bases between them. The germline V gene has CDR1 MNHNY and CDR2 SVGAGI (reference sequence). The CDR3 bases are TGTGCCAGCAGTTTAACTAGCTGGAGTTTGAGCACAGATACGCAGTATTTT. It translates to CASSLTSWSLSTDTQYF.